The 21 T cell receptor beta chains given below trace back to one sample, sequenced in a study of cytomegalovirus exposure and HLA in healthy donors. Clones were read by immunoSEQ multiplex PCR, and TCRdb kept only the in-frame ones, dropping some. The sample lists over 75,000 clones, under 95% occurring once. Source material: PBMCs. These receptors were obtained from a man aged 30 to 45 in good health and CMV-seronegative.

CDR3 protein: CATSRGSSYRGPQPQHF. In DNA, the CDR3 is TGTGCCACCAGCAGAGGTTCATCGTACAGGGGGCCTCAGCCCCAGCATTTT. This chain links TRBV15 with TRBJ1-5, with 9 bases matching TRBD1. CDR1 is LNHNV and CDR2 is YYDKDF in the germline V gene (reference sequence). The CDR3 is made up of 17 amino acids. V lost 1 base, J lost 6 bases, and 10 bases stayed unmatched.

The sample holds a few counts of this clone. This sequence joins TRBV7-8 and TRBJ1-5; D might be TRBD1 (5 bases). V dropped 0 bases and J dropped 4 bases, with 10 bases sitting between them. Per the germline V gene, CDR1 is SGHVS and CDR2 is FQNEAQ. The length of the CDR3 is 15 residues. CDR3 bases: TGTGCCAGCAGCTTAGCGCTCGGGGGTAATCAGCCCCAGCATTTT. Its protein product is CASSLALGGNQPQHF.

The CDR3 reads CASNGGNTGELFF. In DNA form, the CDR3 reads TGCGCCAGCAACGGGGGGAACACCGGGGAGCTGTTTTTT. The chain combines TRBV5-1 with TRBJ2-2, with D possibly matching TRBD2 (6 bases). V shed 6 bases and J shed 1 base, with 7 bases lying between them. The CDR3 contains 13 residues. CDR1 is SGHRS, CDR2 YFSETQ, per germline.

The chain links TRBV10-3 to TRBJ2-3; the D is unclear. With 4 bases removed from V and 6 bases from J, the gap between germline ends came to 11 bases. CDR3 size: 13 residues. CDR1 ENHRY and CDR2 SYGVKD come from the germline V gene. DNA for the CDR3: TGTGCCATCAGTGTTACAATCTCCGATACGCAGTATTTT. It encodes CAISVTISDTQYF.

The chain carries TRBV5-8 and TRBJ2-5; D is perhaps TRBD1 (5 bases). The CDR3 has 13 amino acids. Germline values: CDR1 SGHTS, CDR2 YDEGEE. Trimming removed 6 bases at V and 4 bases at J, with 13 bases between. The CDR3 coding sequence is TGTGCCAGCACGGGCAGGGTCGGAGAGACCCAGTACTTC. It codes for CASTGRVGETQYF.

The V gene is TRBV7-9, the J gene TRBJ2-5; TRBD1 matches at 7 bases. The CDR3 covers 15 residues. In germline, CDR1 is SEHNR, CDR2 FQNEAQ (reference sequence). J lost 5 bases, V lost 5 bases, and 11 bases had no gene match. The DNA for the CDR3 is TGTGCCAGCAGCCCTCAGACAGGGTCAACGGAGACCCAGTACTTC. It encodes CASSPQTGSTETQYF.

The chain couples TRBV28 to TRBJ2-5; unclear D gene. Germline CDR1 reads MDHEN; CDR2 reads SYDVKM. The CDR3 contains 13 residues. The V end was cut by 2 bases, the J end by 7 bases, with 11 bases between. The CDR3 sequence is CASSLGQLRTQYF. The CDR3 nucleotides read TGTGCCAGCAGTTTAGGGCAGTTGCGGACCCAGTACTTC.

The V and J genes are TRBV6-1 and TRBJ2-1; no definite D call. The length of the CDR3 is 13 residues. Germline V CDR1 and CDR2: MNHNS, SASEGT. The V and J ends lost 1 base and 6 bases respectively, with 7 bases between them. CDR3 DNA sequence: TGTGCCAGCAGTGAAGTGGGCAGCAATGAGCAGTTCTTC. Translating it yields CASSEVGSNEQFF.

This clone was seen a single time. The genes are TRBV19 and TRBJ2-1, with D possibly TRBD2 on 6 matching bases. Trimming removed 9 bases from V and 7 bases from J, with 19 bases in between. The length of the CDR3 is 14 residues. Germline assignment: CDR1 LNHDA and CDR2 SQIVND (reference sequence). CDR3 in DNA: TGTGCCAGCGCCAGTAGCGGTTCGGGGAATGAGCAGTTCTTC. This encodes CASASSGSGNEQFF.

The rearrangement links TRBV5-1 to TRBJ2-1, with D unclear. The CDR3 contains 15 residues. Per the germline V gene, CDR1 is SGHRS and CDR2 is YFSETQ. The V end was cut by 0 bases, the J end by 8 bases, with 15 bases between. The CDR3 here is CASSLAAAGRDEQFF. The DNA of the CDR3 is TGCGCCAGCAGCTTGGCCGCGGCTGGCCGTGATGAGCAGTTCTTC.

This rearrangement joins TRBV9 to TRBJ2-1; 10 bases map to TRBD2. The V gene end was trimmed by 0 bases and the J gene end by 7 bases; junction bases not matched to a gene: 4. This CDR3 spans 15 amino acids. The germline CDR1 and CDR2 sequences are SGDLS and YYNGEE. The DNA for the CDR3 is TGTGCCAGCAGCGTAGGTACTAGCGGGGCAAATGAGCAGTTCTTC. It yields the protein CASSVGTSGANEQFF.

This rearrangement joins TRBV18 to TRBJ2-1, with 11 bases that match TRBD1. Germline V gene data show CDR1 as KGHSH and CDR2 as LQKENI. The CDR3 spans 16 residues. Trimming at V came to 2 bases and at J to 4 bases, leaving 4 bases not matched to a gene. This chain's CDR3 is CASSPWTGGPYNEQFF. The CDR3 coding sequence is TGTGCCAGCTCACCATGGACAGGGGGCCCTTACAATGAGCAGTTCTTC.

V gene TRBV6-1 combines with J gene TRBJ2-5, with TRBD1 identical over 8 bases. Trimming removed 5 bases from V and 2 bases from J; junction bases left unmatched: 7. Germline V gene lookup returns CDR1 MNHNS and CDR2 SASEGT. The CDR3 length is 15 residues. CDR3 in amino acids: CASSRDRYLQETQYF. The CDR3 DNA reads as TGTGCCAGCAGTAGGGACAGGTACCTACAAGAGACCCAGTACTTC.

Comments on this clone: The sample holds other DNA sequences that translate to the same CDR3. The rearrangement links TRBV14 to TRBJ2-5, with TRBD2 identical over 10 bases. From germline, CDR1 is SGHDN and CDR2 FVKESK. J was trimmed by 3 bases and V by 4 bases; bases with no gene match: 5. The CDR3 spans 15 residues. The DNA for the CDR3 is TGTGCCAGCAGCCGTACTAGCGGGGTTGAAGAGACCCAGTACTTC. This encodes CASSRTSGVEETQYF. Variable domain in full (rest from reference TRBV14 and TRBJ2-5): EAGVTQFPSHSVIEKGQTVTLRCDPISGHDNLYWYRRVMGKEIKFLLHFVKESKQDESGMPNNRFLAERTGGTYSTLKVQPAELEDSGVYFCASSRTSGVEETQYFGPGTRLLVL.

The chain links TRBV5-1 to TRBJ2-2, with 7 nucleotides matching TRBD2. Looked up from germline, CDR1 is SGHRS and CDR2 is YFSETQ. The CDR3 is 20 residues long. V was clipped by 1 base and J by 1 base; unmatched bases: 16. CDR3 residues: CASSLLTWTSIRGNTGELFF. In DNA form, the CDR3 reads TGCGCCAGCAGCTTGCTTACTTGGACTAGTATTAGGGGGAACACCGGGGAGCTGTTTTTT.

The DNA for the CDR3 is TGTGCCAGCAGATACAGGACAGCTTCCTACGAGCAGTACTTC. Protein sequence: CASRYRTASYEQYF. The rearrangement links TRBV2 to TRBJ2-7; tentatively, D is TRBD1 (6 bases). The CDR3 is made up of 14 amino acids. V shed 6 bases and J shed 1 base, with 13 bases lying between them. Germline V gene lookup returns CDR1 SNHLY and CDR2 FYNNEI.

This clone has just one count. This sequence joins TRBV2 and TRBJ2-6; D is unclear. Trimming took 3 bases from V and 2 from J, leaving 2 bases between them. Germline values: CDR1 SNHLY, CDR2 FYNNEI. CDR3 length equals 13 residues. The CDR3 DNA reads as TGTGCCAGCAGTGATACTGGGGCCAACGTCCTGACTTTC. This codes for CASSDTGANVLTF.

This rearrangement joins TRBV9 to TRBJ2-2; tentative D call: TRBD2 (6 bases). CDR1 and CDR2 (germline): SGDLS, YYNGEE. V lost 4 bases to trimming and J lost 4 bases, with 11 bases between them. The CDR3 is 14 amino acids. In nucleotides, the CDR3 is TGTGCCAGCAGCACCGGGACTTTCACCGGGGAGCTGTTTTTT. Protein: CASSTGTFTGELFF.

The gene calls are TRBV2 and TRBJ2-2, with a weak D call TRBD2 (5 bases). This CDR3 contains 14 residues. Germline CDR1 is SNHLY and CDR2 is FYNNEI. The V end was cut by 7 bases, the J end by 1 base, with 10 bases between. Here the CDR3 DNA reads TGTGCCAGCAAGAGGGTGGGGAACACCGGGGAGCTGTTTTTT. Its protein is CASKRVGNTGELFF.

The chain joins TRBV7-9 to TRBJ2-2, with D possibly being TRBD1 (6 bases). Germline V gene data show CDR1 as SEHNR and CDR2 as FQNEAQ (reference sequence). Between the trimmed V and J ends, which lost 3 bases and 2 bases, there was a span of 13 bases. CDR3 length: 16 amino acids. The CDR3 loop reads CASSFGRGGNTGELFF. In DNA, the CDR3 is TGTGCCAGCAGCTTTGGCAGGGGCGGAAACACCGGGGAGCTGTTTTTT.

This rearrangement joins TRBV28 to TRBJ1-4; TRBD1 agrees at 9 bases. From germline, CDR1 is MDHEN and CDR2 SYDVKM. V lost 4 bases and J lost 8; bases outside the gene matches: 5. This CDR3 has 14 residues. The CDR3 sequence is CASSSGQGGEKLFF. The CDR3 nucleotides are TGTGCCAGCAGTTCGGGACAGGGAGGAGAAAAACTGTTTTTT.